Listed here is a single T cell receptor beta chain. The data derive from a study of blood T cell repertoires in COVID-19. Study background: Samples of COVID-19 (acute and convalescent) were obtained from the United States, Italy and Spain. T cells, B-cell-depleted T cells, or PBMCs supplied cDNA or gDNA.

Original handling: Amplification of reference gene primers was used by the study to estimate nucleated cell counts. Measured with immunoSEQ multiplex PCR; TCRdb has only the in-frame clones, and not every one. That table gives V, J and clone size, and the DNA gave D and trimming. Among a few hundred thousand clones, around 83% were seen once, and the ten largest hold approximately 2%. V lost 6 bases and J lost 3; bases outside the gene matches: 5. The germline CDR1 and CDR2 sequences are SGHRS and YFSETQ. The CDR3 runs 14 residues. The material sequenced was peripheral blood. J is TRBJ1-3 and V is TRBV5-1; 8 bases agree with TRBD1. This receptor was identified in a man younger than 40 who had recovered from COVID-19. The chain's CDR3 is CASIRTGIGNTIYF. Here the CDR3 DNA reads TGCGCCAGCATCCGGACAGGGATTGGAAACACCATATATTTT.